These T cell receptor beta chains were read from a single sample in a study of blood T cell repertoires in COVID-19. Produced via immunoSEQ multiplex PCR; TCRdb's table is partial and in-frame only. This table has over 85,000 clones, around nine tenths appearing once. The sequenced material came from peripheral blood. The receptors stem from a woman in her fifties or sixties with acute or convalescent COVID-19. Both conserved end residues are part of each CDR3. Each record gives: D gene, V gene, J gene, clone size, CDR3 DNA, CDR3 protein. A D gene is named only where the DNA matches it firmly. Clone size appears in some rows only: once, few, many, or a class for an expanded clone.

d_call: NA; v_call: TRBV5-1; j_call: TRBJ1-1; clone_size: NA; cdr3_nt: TGCGCCAGCAGAGTCCAGATGAACACTGAAGCTTTCTTT; cdr3_aa: CASRVQMNTEAFF
d_call: TRBD1; v_call: TRBV5-1; j_call: TRBJ2-1; clone_size: NA; cdr3_nt: TGCGCCAGCAGCCCCCAGGGACAGGGGGTAGGAAATGAGCAGTTCTTC; cdr3_aa: CASSPQGQGVGNEQFF
d_call: TRBD2; v_call: TRBV7-2; j_call: TRBJ2-2; clone_size: NA; cdr3_nt: TGTGCCAGCAGCCCCGGGACTAGCGTCACCGGGGAGCTGTTTTTT; cdr3_aa: CASSPGTSVTGELFF
d_call: TRBD2; v_call: TRBV4-2; j_call: TRBJ2-2; clone_size: NA; cdr3_nt: TGTGCCAGCAGCCAATTGACTAGCGGGATCGTAGGCACCGGGGAGCTGTTTTTT; cdr3_aa: CASSQLTSGIVGTGELFF
d_call: NA; v_call: TRBV2; j_call: TRBJ2-2; clone_size: NA; cdr3_nt: TGTGCCAGCAGTGCTAGTGAGAACACCGGGGAGCTGTTTTTT; cdr3_aa: CASSASENTGELFF
d_call: TRBD1; v_call: TRBV9; j_call: TRBJ1-1; clone_size: NA; cdr3_nt: TGTGCCAGCAGCCCCGCAGGGGGGTACACTGAAGCTTTCTTT; cdr3_aa: CASSPAGGYTEAFF
d_call: TRBD1; v_call: TRBV5-1; j_call: TRBJ2-1; clone_size: NA; cdr3_nt: TGCGCCAGCAGCTTGGATTCAGGGGGCCGGGATGAGCAGTTCTTC; cdr3_aa: CASSLDSGGRDEQFF
d_call: TRBD1; v_call: TRBV24-1; j_call: TRBJ2-5; clone_size: NA; cdr3_nt: TGTGCCACCAGTGACGTGGACAGGGGGAAGGGGGAGACCCAGTACTTC; cdr3_aa: CATSDVDRGKGETQYF
d_call: NA; v_call: TRBV5-8; j_call: TRBJ1-1; clone_size: NA; cdr3_nt: TGTGCCAGCAGCTTAAGAACCGACAGGAACACTGAAGCTTTCTTT; cdr3_aa: CASSLRTDRNTEAFF
d_call: NA; v_call: TRBV15; j_call: TRBJ2-5; clone_size: NA; cdr3_nt: TGTGCCACCAGCAGAGGGGAAAGGCTAGCGAAAGAGACCCAGTACTTC; cdr3_aa: CATSRGERLAKETQYF
d_call: NA; v_call: TRBV24-1; j_call: TRBJ2-3; clone_size: NA; cdr3_nt: TGTGCCACCAGTGATTCGACCTTACAGGGAGCCGGTACGCAGTATTTT; cdr3_aa: CATSDSTLQGAGTQYF
d_call: TRBD2; v_call: TRBV30; j_call: TRBJ2-7; clone_size: NA; cdr3_nt: TGTGCCTGGAGAACTAGCGGGGCCTCCTACGAGCAGTACTTC; cdr3_aa: CAWRTSGASYEQYF
d_call: NA; v_call: TRBV2; j_call: TRBJ2-5; clone_size: NA; cdr3_nt: TGTGCCAGCAGGGTACCTCTGGGGGGAGAGACCCAGTACTTC; cdr3_aa: CASRVPLGGETQYF
d_call: TRBD2; v_call: TRBV11-2; j_call: TRBJ2-1; clone_size: NA; cdr3_nt: TGTGCCAGCAGCCACCTTAGCGGGGGGGTGCACAATGAGCAGTTCTTC; cdr3_aa: CASSHLSGGVHNEQFF
d_call: NA; v_call: TRBV5-1; j_call: TRBJ2-1; clone_size: once; cdr3_nt: TGCGCCAGCAGCTTGGATGGGGGTGGAGGGGACAATGAGCAGTTCTTC; cdr3_aa: CASSLDGGGGDNEQFF
d_call: TRBD1; v_call: TRBV30; j_call: TRBJ1-5; clone_size: NA; cdr3_nt: TGTGCCTGGAGTGTAAGGGGACAGAATGATCAGCCCCAGCATTTT; cdr3_aa: CAWSVRGQNDQPQHF
d_call: NA; v_call: TRBV7-9; j_call: TRBJ2-1; clone_size: NA; cdr3_nt: TGTGCCAGCAGCGAAACTAGGAACAGATACAATGAGCAGTTCTTC; cdr3_aa: CASSETRNRYNEQFF
d_call: TRBD2; v_call: TRBV3-1/TRBV3-2; j_call: TRBJ2-5; clone_size: NA; cdr3_nt: TGTGCCAGCAGCAGGAGGGGTCTAGCGGGAACAGAGACCCAGTACTTC; cdr3_aa: CASSRRGLAGTETQYF
d_call: NA; v_call: TRBV7-9; j_call: TRBJ2-5; clone_size: NA; cdr3_nt: TGTGCCAGCAGCCACGGAGGGGCACGCGAGACCCAGTACTTC; cdr3_aa: CASSHGGARETQYF
d_call: NA; v_call: TRBV30; j_call: TRBJ1-2; clone_size: once; cdr3_nt: TGTGCCTGGAGGGCGCCGGACCAAAGCGGTGGCTACACCTTC; cdr3_aa: CAWRAPDQSGGYTF
d_call: NA; v_call: TRBV2; j_call: TRBJ2-4; clone_size: NA; cdr3_nt: TGTGCCAGCAGTGAAGCGCAGGGGGGACTAGCCAAAAACATTCAGTACTTC; cdr3_aa: CASSEAQGGLAKNIQYF
d_call: NA; v_call: TRBV6-6; j_call: TRBJ1-1; clone_size: NA; cdr3_nt: TGTGCCAGCAGTGACAGGTATACTGAAGCTTTCTTT; cdr3_aa: CASSDRYTEAFF
d_call: TRBD1; v_call: TRBV7-9; j_call: TRBJ1-4; clone_size: NA; cdr3_nt: TGTGCCAGCAGCCAGGGACAGGGCGGGGAAAAACTGTTTTTT; cdr3_aa: CASSQGQGGEKLFF
d_call: TRBD1; v_call: TRBV7-6; j_call: TRBJ2-2; clone_size: NA; cdr3_nt: TGTGCCAGCAGCTTAGCGCAGACAGGGATGAACACCGGGGAGCTGTTTTTT; cdr3_aa: CASSLAQTGMNTGELFF
d_call: TRBD1; v_call: TRBV9; j_call: TRBJ1-3; clone_size: NA; cdr3_nt: TGTGCCAGCAGCAGAGACAGGGCTCTCTCTGGAAACACCATATATTTT; cdr3_aa: CASSRDRALSGNTIYF
d_call: TRBD1; v_call: TRBV11-2; j_call: TRBJ1-1; clone_size: once; cdr3_nt: TGTGCCAGCAGCTTCTCTCCGGGACAGGGGGGTCGAGGTGAAGCTTTCTTT; cdr3_aa: CASSFSPGQGGRGEAFF
d_call: TRBD2; v_call: TRBV5-4; j_call: TRBJ2-3; clone_size: NA; cdr3_nt: TGTGCCAGCAGCTTCAGTGCGGCGGGAGACACAGATACGCAGTATTTT; cdr3_aa: CASSFSAAGDTDTQYF
d_call: NA; v_call: TRBV6-5; j_call: TRBJ2-7; clone_size: NA; cdr3_nt: TGTGCCAGCAGTTACTCGCGCGGGAACGGGGAGCAGTACTTC; cdr3_aa: CASSYSRGNGEQYF
d_call: NA; v_call: TRBV5-1; j_call: TRBJ1-5; clone_size: NA; cdr3_nt: TGCGCCAGCAGCCGAGGGGGTGGCCAGCCCCAGCATTTT; cdr3_aa: CASSRGGGQPQHF
d_call: TRBD2; v_call: TRBV7-2; j_call: TRBJ2-6; clone_size: NA; cdr3_nt: TGTGCCAGCAGCCGGACGGGGGGCTCTGGGGCCAACGTCCTGACTTTC; cdr3_aa: CASSRTGGSGANVLTF
d_call: NA; v_call: TRBV14; j_call: TRBJ2-5; clone_size: once; cdr3_nt: TGTGCCAGCAGCCAAGAGTTGAGGGGGGAGACCCAGTACTTC; cdr3_aa: CASSQELRGETQYF
d_call: TRBD1; v_call: TRBV30; j_call: TRBJ2-7; clone_size: NA; cdr3_nt: TGTGCCTGGAGTGTACAGGGGAGTTACGAGCAGTACTTC; cdr3_aa: CAWSVQGSYEQYF
d_call: TRBD1; v_call: TRBV29-1; j_call: TRBJ2-7; clone_size: NA; cdr3_nt: TGCAGCGACCGGACAGGGGGCTACGAGCAGTACTTC; cdr3_aa: CSDRTGGYEQYF
d_call: TRBD2; v_call: TRBV12-3/TRBV12-4; j_call: TRBJ2-5; clone_size: NA; cdr3_nt: TGTGCCAGCAGAAATAGCGGGCTAGAGACCCAGTACTTC; cdr3_aa: CASRNSGLETQYF
d_call: NA; v_call: TRBV30; j_call: TRBJ1-1; clone_size: NA; cdr3_nt: TGTGCCTGGATGTCCCCACGGACTGAAGCTTTCTTT; cdr3_aa: CAWMSPRTEAFF
d_call: NA; v_call: TRBV10-3; j_call: TRBJ2-7; clone_size: once; cdr3_nt: TGTGCCATCAGTGAGTCGGAGACAGACAATTCCTACGAGCAGTACTTC; cdr3_aa: CAISESETDNSYEQYF
d_call: NA; v_call: TRBV21-1; j_call: TRBJ1-5; clone_size: NA; cdr3_nt: TGTGCCAGCAGCAGATCAAGACAGGGGATAAGCAATCAGCCCCAGCATTTT; cdr3_aa: CASSRSRQGISNQPQHF
d_call: TRBD1; v_call: TRBV28; j_call: TRBJ1-5; clone_size: NA; cdr3_nt: TGTGCCAGCAGTTTCGAAACAGGACAGGTGCGCAATCAGCCCCAGCATTTT; cdr3_aa: CASSFETGQVRNQPQHF
d_call: TRBD1; v_call: TRBV5-1; j_call: TRBJ2-7; clone_size: NA; cdr3_nt: TGCGCCAGCAGCCGGGGGCCGGGACAGGCCTACGAGCAGTACTTC; cdr3_aa: CASSRGPGQAYEQYF
d_call: NA; v_call: TRBV12-2; j_call: TRBJ2-1; clone_size: NA; cdr3_nt: TGTGCAAGTCGCTTAGTAAGGGGGTGGGACTACCCTGGGGATGAGCAGTTCTTC; cdr3_aa: CASRLVRGWDYPGDEQFF
d_call: TRBD1; v_call: TRBV5-1; j_call: TRBJ2-7; clone_size: NA; cdr3_nt: TGCGCCAGCAGCAAACAGGGGGGCGAGCAGTACTTC; cdr3_aa: CASSKQGGEQYF
d_call: NA; v_call: TRBV20-1; j_call: TRBJ2-1; clone_size: NA; cdr3_nt: TGCAGTGCTAGTAAACAGGAGTACAATGAGCAGTTCTTC; cdr3_aa: CSASKQEYNEQFF
d_call: TRBD1; v_call: TRBV4-1; j_call: TRBJ2-1; clone_size: NA; cdr3_nt: TGCGCCAGCAGCCATTTACGGACAGGGGAGGATGAGCAGTTCTTC; cdr3_aa: CASSHLRTGEDEQFF
d_call: NA; v_call: TRBV12-3/TRBV12-4; j_call: TRBJ1-2; clone_size: NA; cdr3_nt: TGTGCCAGCAGTAGATCCGGGACATCTGGCTACACCTTC; cdr3_aa: CASSRSGTSGYTF
d_call: NA; v_call: TRBV2; j_call: TRBJ2-2; clone_size: once; cdr3_nt: TGTGCCAGCAGTGTACATTTAACCGGGGAGCTGTTTTTT; cdr3_aa: CASSVHLTGELFF
d_call: NA; v_call: TRBV12-3/TRBV12-4; j_call: TRBJ1-1; clone_size: NA; cdr3_nt: TGTGCCAGCAGCCTCAAGGGGCGCACTGAAGCTTTCTTT; cdr3_aa: CASSLKGRTEAFF
d_call: NA; v_call: TRBV7-9; j_call: TRBJ2-1; clone_size: NA; cdr3_nt: TGTGCCAGCAGCTTAGAGGGCGGGTCCTACAATGAGCAGTTCTTC; cdr3_aa: CASSLEGGSYNEQFF
d_call: NA; v_call: TRBV6-1; j_call: TRBJ1-3; clone_size: NA; cdr3_nt: TGTGCCAGCAGTGAAGCAGTCGGCTCTGGAAACACCATATATTTT; cdr3_aa: CASSEAVGSGNTIYF
d_call: NA; v_call: TRBV2; j_call: TRBJ1-5; clone_size: once; cdr3_nt: TGTGCCAGCAGTGGAGGAGGGGATTACAATCAGCCCCAGCATTTT; cdr3_aa: CASSGGGDYNQPQHF
d_call: NA; v_call: TRBV5-4; j_call: TRBJ2-5; clone_size: once; cdr3_nt: TGTGCCAGCAGCTTGCCGCGACAGCTACAAGAGACCCAGTACTTC; cdr3_aa: CASSLPRQLQETQYF
d_call: NA; v_call: TRBV7-8; j_call: TRBJ1-5; clone_size: NA; cdr3_nt: TGTGCCAGCAGTCTTACGGGGTTAAATCAGCCCCAGCATTTT; cdr3_aa: CASSLTGLNQPQHF
d_call: TRBD2; v_call: TRBV15; j_call: TRBJ2-5; clone_size: NA; cdr3_nt: TGTGCCACCAGCGCCAGGACTAGCGGGCTACAAGAGACCCAGTACTTC; cdr3_aa: CATSARTSGLQETQYF
d_call: NA; v_call: TRBV19; j_call: TRBJ2-1; clone_size: NA; cdr3_nt: TGTGCCAGTAGTATAAGGGCCGACAGTTACAATGAGCAGTTCTTC; cdr3_aa: CASSIRADSYNEQFF
d_call: NA; v_call: TRBV5-1; j_call: TRBJ2-3; clone_size: few; cdr3_nt: TGCGCCAGCAGCTTGGTGGGTAGGGGCGCAGATACGCAGTATTTT; cdr3_aa: CASSLVGRGADTQYF
d_call: TRBD1; v_call: TRBV7-9; j_call: TRBJ1-1; clone_size: NA; cdr3_nt: TGTGCCAGCAGCTTAGAGGGGGCGCGGGGTGAAGCTTTCTTT; cdr3_aa: CASSLEGARGEAFF
d_call: NA; v_call: TRBV7-2; j_call: TRBJ2-7; clone_size: NA; cdr3_nt: TGTGCCAGCAGCTTCTGGCCGGGAGTTGGGGAGCAGTACTTC; cdr3_aa: CASSFWPGVGEQYF
d_call: TRBD1; v_call: TRBV25-1; j_call: TRBJ1-5; clone_size: NA; cdr3_nt: TGTGCCAGCAAAAAGGGGGACAGGGAAAATTATAGCAATCAGCCCCAGCATTTT; cdr3_aa: CASKKGDRENYSNQPQHF
d_call: NA; v_call: TRBV5-1; j_call: TRBJ2-1; clone_size: NA; cdr3_nt: TGCGCCAGCAGCTTAGCAGGGCAGTCCTACAATGAGCAGTTCTTC; cdr3_aa: CASSLAGQSYNEQFF
d_call: TRBD2; v_call: TRBV13; j_call: TRBJ2-3; clone_size: NA; cdr3_nt: TGTGCCAGCAGCCGCGGACTAGCGGTTCCCACAGATACGCAGTATTTT; cdr3_aa: CASSRGLAVPTDTQYF